This TCR beta chain was found in a study of control samples from healthy donors and cancer patients. V was clipped by 1 base and J by 0 bases, with 9 bases between them. This CDR3 contains 16 residues. Germline V gene data show CDR1 as SGHAT and CDR2 as FQDESV (reference sequence). Some clones are missing from TCRdb's copy, which holds only in-frame ones; the method was immunoSEQ multiplex PCR. Of about 130,000 clones listed, about 90% are singletons. The chain carries TRBV11-1 and TRBJ1-4; D is unresolved. The source is a man between 18 and 35 years old in good health. The sample taken for sequencing was blood. In nucleotides, the CDR3 is TGTGCCAGCAGCTTAGGAGACTCGGCAACTAATGAAAAACTGTTTTTT. Its translation is CASSLGDSATNEKLFF. The whole variable domain, remainder taken from reference TRBV11-1 and TRBJ1-4, is EAEVAQSPRYKITEKSQAVAFWCDPISGHATLYWYRQILGQGPELLVQFQDESVVDDSQLPKDRFSAERLKGVDSTLKIQPAELGDSAMYLCASSLGDSATNEKLFFGSGTQLSVL.